This TCR beta chain was sequenced for a study of blood T cell repertoires in COVID-19. Using immunoSEQ multiplex PCR, the repertoire was profiled, and TCRdb retains in-frame clones only, with some absent. The sample has about 53,000 clones, 82% seen once; the top ten hold about 14%. Germline CDR1 and CDR2: MNHNS and SASEGT. The CDR3 consists of 15 residues. Between the trimmed V and J ends, which lost 2 bases and 1 base, there was a span of 8 bases. The sequencing input was peripheral blood. The receptor was derived from a human donor in a cohort sampled during active COVID-19. The chain uses TRBV6-1 and TRBJ2-2; the D is unclear. The CDR3 is CASSEMIGNTGELFF. For the CDR3, the DNA is TGTGCCAGCAGTGAAATGATCGGGAACACCGGGGAGCTGTTTTTT.